Listed below are T cell receptor beta chains from one sample, sequenced in a study of blood T cell repertoires in COVID-19. Using immunoSEQ multiplex PCR, the repertoire was profiled, and TCRdb retains in-frame clones only, with some absent. The repertoire has about 170,000 clones, about 87% of them found once; the top ten carry less than 3%. The sequencing sample was made of peripheral blood. The receptors stem from a woman older than 75 with COVID-19, enrolled during active disease. Both conserved end residues are trimmed from each CDR3.

J	V	CDR3
TRBJ2-1	TRBV7-3	ASSLAGGTNNEQF
TRBJ2-2	TRBV28	ASSLSGTGHTGELF
TRBJ2-5	TRBV7-9	ASSAYRDRAQETQY
TRBJ1-1	TRBV4-3	ASSPGLRAEAF
TRBJ2-3	TRBV6-2/TRBV6-3	ASSYDTGQGTDTQY
TRBJ1-1	TRBV3-1/TRBV3-2	ASSVSGQGNTEAF
TRBJ1-4	TRBV9	ASGYGPDSQDTNEKLF
TRBJ2-1	TRBV7-8	ASSLGDYSAAQF
TRBJ1-4	TRBV27	ASGDRGQANEKLF
TRBJ1-2	TRBV7-8	ASSLSGQGSYGYT
TRBJ2-5	TRBV5-1	ASSLALGGQGRETQY
TRBJ2-7	TRBV28	ASSLSFYEQY
TRBJ2-1	TRBV5-1	ASSLTIAGGYNEQF
TRBJ1-2	TRBV18	ASSPSQGTGSGGYT
TRBJ2-7	TRBV9	ASSVGGLAYEQY
TRBJ2-7	TRBV6-6	ASREDSFYEQY
TRBJ1-6	TRBV28	ASSSHSPLH
TRBJ2-7	TRBV6-5	ASSSPASFYEQY
TRBJ2-3	TRBV24-1	ATSDIGMGTDTQY
TRBJ1-6	TRBV2	ASNQGGPLNSPLH
TRBJ2-7	TRBV6-4	ASSGLREDYEQY
TRBJ1-2	TRBV3-1/TRBV3-2	ASSPTSGASYT
TRBJ2-5	TRBV4-3	ASSHGNSGGETQY
TRBJ1-5	TRBV19	ASSIGQDGNQPQH
TRBJ1-2	TRBV7-9	ASSFGGTYGYT
TRBJ1-5	TRBV10-3	AIRTGDNQPQH
TRBJ1-2	TRBV11-1	ASSLEGRDGYT
TRBJ2-7	TRBV6-2/TRBV6-3	ASSTNRERGEQY
TRBJ1-6	TRBV28	ASRRVNNSPLH
TRBJ2-1	TRBV11-2	ASSLLKAGDQF
TRBJ2-7	TRBV27	ASRRTGVIHEQY
TRBJ2-1	TRBV9	ASSVFWASYDEQF
TRBJ1-4	TRBV10-3	ATGWGPNEKLF
TRBJ2-7	TRBV25-1	ASRSSGTFVEQY
TRBJ1-2	TRBV19	ASSIVTGKLSGYT
TRBJ2-7	TRBV3-1/TRBV3-2	ASSQTSDRFYEQY
TRBJ2-3	TRBV7-2	ASSPLPQGRTDTQY
TRBJ1-2	TRBV7-8	ASRNYLSGTGGDGYT
TRBJ2-7	TRBV7-2	ASSFSSGKLQEQY
TRBJ1-1	TRBV28	ASRTELGAF
TRBJ2-7	TRBV7-3	ASSLGPSGSSYEQY
TRBJ2-5	TRBV5-8	ASSLTWTAQETQY
TRBJ2-2	TRBV9	ASSVVGTGSRRELF
TRBJ2-3	TRBV5-4	ASSKTKGADTQY
TRBJ1-2	TRBV10-3	AISESLDRAGYT
TRBJ1-2	TRBV4-2	ASSQDLGGATPDGNYGYT
TRBJ2-1	TRBV5-1	ASREAKINEQF
TRBJ1-5	TRBV4-1	ASSQEGGRLSNQPQH
TRBJ1-2	TRBV6-2/TRBV6-3	ASSQDGQTNYGYT
TRBJ1-1	TRBV15	ATSTAAGGFYTEAF
TRBJ2-7	TRBV5-8	ASSLPGIGY